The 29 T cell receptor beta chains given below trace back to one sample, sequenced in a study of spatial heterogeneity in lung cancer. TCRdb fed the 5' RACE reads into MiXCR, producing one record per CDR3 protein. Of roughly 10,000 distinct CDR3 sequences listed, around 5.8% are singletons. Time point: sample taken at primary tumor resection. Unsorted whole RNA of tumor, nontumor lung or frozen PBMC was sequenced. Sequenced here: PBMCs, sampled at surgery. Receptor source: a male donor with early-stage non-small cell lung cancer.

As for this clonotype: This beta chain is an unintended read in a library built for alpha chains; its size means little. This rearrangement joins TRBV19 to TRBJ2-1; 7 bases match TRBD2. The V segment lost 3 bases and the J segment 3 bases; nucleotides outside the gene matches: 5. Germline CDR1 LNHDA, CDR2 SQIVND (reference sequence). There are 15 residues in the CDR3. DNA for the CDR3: TGTGCCAGTAGTATCTCCCTAGCGGTCTACAATGAGCAGTTCTTC. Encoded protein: CASSISLAVYNEQFF.

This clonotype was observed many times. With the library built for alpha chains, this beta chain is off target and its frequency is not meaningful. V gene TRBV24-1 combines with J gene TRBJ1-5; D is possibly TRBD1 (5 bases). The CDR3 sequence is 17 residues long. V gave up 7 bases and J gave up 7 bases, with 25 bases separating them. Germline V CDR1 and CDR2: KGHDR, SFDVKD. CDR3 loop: CATRHSPPAGLAQPQHF. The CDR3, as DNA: TGTGCCACCAGGCATTCCCCTCCGGCAGGGCTGGCCCAGCCCCAGCATTTT.

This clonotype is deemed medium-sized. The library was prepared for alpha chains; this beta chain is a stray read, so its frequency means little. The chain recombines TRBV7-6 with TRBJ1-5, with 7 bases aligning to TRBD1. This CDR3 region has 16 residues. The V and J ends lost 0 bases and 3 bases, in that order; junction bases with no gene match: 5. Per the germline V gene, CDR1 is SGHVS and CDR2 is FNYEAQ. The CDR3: CASSLAEDRTNQPQHF. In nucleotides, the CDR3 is TGTGCCAGCAGCTTAGCGGAGGACAGGACCAATCAGCCCCAGCATTTT.

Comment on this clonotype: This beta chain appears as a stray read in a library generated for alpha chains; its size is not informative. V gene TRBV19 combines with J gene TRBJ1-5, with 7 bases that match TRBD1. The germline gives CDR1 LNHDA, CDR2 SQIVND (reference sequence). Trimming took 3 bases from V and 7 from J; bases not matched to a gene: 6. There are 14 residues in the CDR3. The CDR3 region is CASSIKQGPQPQHF. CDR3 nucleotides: TGTGCCAGTAGTATCAAACAGGGGCCCCAGCCCCAGCATTTT.

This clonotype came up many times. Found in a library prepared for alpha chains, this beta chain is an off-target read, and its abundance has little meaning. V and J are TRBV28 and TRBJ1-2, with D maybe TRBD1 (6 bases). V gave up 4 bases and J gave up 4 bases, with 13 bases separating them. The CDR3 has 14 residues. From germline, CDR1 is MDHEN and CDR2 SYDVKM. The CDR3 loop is CASSSPQGAYGYTF. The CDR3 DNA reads TGTGCCAGCAGTTCACCACAGGGAGCCTATGGCTACACCTTC.

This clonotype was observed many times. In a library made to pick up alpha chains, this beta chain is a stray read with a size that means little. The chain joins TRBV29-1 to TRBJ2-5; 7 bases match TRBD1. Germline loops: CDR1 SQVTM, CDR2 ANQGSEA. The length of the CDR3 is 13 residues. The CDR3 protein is CSETGVGQETQYF. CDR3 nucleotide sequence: TGCAGTGAAACAGGGGTTGGACAAGAGACCCAGTACTTC.

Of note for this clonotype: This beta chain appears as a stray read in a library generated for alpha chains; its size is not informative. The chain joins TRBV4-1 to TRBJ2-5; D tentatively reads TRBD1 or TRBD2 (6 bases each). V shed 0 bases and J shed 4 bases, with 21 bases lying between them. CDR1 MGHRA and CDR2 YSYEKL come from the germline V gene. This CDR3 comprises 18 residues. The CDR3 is CASSQEGGGSGVGETQYF. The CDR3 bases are TGCGCCAGCAGCCAAGAAGGAGGGGGGTCGGGAGTTGGAGAGACCCAGTACTTC.

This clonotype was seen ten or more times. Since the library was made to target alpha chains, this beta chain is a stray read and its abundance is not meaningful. The CDR3 DNA reads TGTGCCATCAGAGAAGGGGAGACCCAGTACTTC. It codes for CAIREGETQYF. The chain couples TRBV10-3 to TRBJ2-5; D is undetermined. CDR1 and CDR2 from the germline V gene are ENHRY and SYGVKD. V was cut by 6 bases and J by 5 bases, with 7 bases left in between. This CDR3 contains 11 residues.

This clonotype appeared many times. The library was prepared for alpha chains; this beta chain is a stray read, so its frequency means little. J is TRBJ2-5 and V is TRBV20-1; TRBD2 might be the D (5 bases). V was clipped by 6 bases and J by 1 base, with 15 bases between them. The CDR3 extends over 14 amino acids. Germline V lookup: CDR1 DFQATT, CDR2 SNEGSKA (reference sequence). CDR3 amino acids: CSANLGLAQETQYF. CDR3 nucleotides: TGCAGTGCCAATCTTGGACTCGCCCAAGAGACCCAGTACTTC.

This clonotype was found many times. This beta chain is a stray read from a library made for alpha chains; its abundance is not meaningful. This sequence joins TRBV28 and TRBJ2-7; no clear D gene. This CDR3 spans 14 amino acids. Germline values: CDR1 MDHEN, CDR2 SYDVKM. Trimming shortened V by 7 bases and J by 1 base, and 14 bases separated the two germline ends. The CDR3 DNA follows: TGTGCCAGCACCCTAAAACCCTGGTCCTACGAGCAGTACTTC. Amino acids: CASTLKPWSYEQYF.

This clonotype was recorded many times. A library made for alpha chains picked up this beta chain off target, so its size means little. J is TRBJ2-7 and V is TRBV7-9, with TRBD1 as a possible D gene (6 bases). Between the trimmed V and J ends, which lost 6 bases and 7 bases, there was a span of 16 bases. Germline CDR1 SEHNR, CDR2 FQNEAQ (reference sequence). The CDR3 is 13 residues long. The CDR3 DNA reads TGTGCCAGCAGTCGACAGGAGGTAGGGGAGCAGTACTTC. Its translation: CASSRQEVGEQYF.

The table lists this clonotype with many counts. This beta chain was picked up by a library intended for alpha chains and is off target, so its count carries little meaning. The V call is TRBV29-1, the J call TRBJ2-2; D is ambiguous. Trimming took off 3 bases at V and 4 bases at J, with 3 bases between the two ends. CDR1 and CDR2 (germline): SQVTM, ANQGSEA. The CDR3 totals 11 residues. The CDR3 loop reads CSVDSTGELFF. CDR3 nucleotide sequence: TGCAGCGTTGACAGCACCGGGGAGCTGTTTTTT.

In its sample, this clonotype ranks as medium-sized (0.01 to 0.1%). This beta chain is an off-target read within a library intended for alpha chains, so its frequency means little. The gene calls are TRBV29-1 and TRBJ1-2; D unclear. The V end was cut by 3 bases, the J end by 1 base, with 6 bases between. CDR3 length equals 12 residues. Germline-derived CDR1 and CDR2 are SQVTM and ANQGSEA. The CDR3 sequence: CSVEANNYGYTF. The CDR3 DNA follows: TGCAGCGTTGAGGCGAATAACTATGGCTACACCTTC.

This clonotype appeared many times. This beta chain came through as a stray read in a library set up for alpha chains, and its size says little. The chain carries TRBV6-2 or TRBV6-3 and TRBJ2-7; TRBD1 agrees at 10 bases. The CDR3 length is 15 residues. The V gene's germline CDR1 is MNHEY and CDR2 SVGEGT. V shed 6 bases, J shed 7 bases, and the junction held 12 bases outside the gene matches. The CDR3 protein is CASSNYGTGAWEQYF. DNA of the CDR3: TGTGCCAGCAGCAACTATGGGACAGGGGCGTGGGAGCAGTACTTC.

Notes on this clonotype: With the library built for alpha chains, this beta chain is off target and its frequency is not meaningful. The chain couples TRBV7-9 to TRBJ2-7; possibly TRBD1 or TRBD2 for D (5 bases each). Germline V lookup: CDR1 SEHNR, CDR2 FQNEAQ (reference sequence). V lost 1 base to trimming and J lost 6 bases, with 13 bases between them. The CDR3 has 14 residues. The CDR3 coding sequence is TGTGCCAGCAGCTTAGTTGGGTCAGGGAGCGAGCAGTACTTC. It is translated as CASSLVGSGSEQYF.

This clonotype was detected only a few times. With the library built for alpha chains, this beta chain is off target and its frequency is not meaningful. This CDR3 is CASSQFGRIQRSSYNSPLHF. In DNA, the CDR3 is TGTGCCAGCAGCCAATTCGGACGGATACAACGAAGCTCCTATAATTCACCCCTCCACTTT. The chain joins TRBV5-6 to TRBJ1-6; unclear D gene. V gave up 4 bases and J gave up 0 bases, with 23 bases separating them. This CDR3 spans 20 amino acids. CDR1 is SGHDT, CDR2 YYEEEE, per germline.

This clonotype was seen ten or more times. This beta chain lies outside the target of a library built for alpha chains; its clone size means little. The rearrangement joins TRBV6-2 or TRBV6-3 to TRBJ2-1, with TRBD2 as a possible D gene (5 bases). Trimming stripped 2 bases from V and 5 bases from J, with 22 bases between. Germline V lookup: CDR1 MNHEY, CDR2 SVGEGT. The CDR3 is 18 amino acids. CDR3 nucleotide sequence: TGTGCCAGCAGTTACGACTCCTTCCGCAACGGACTGGACAATGAGCAGTTCTTC. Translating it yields CASSYDSFRNGLDNEQFF.

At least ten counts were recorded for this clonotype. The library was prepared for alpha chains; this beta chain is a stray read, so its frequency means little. This CDR3 reads CSVPAVGIHEQYF. As DNA, the CDR3 is TGCAGTGTCCCAGCGGTAGGGATCCACGAGCAGTACTTC. V is TRBV20-1 and J is TRBJ2-7; a possible D gene is TRBD2 (5 bases). Germline lookup yields CDR1 DFQATT and CDR2 SNEGSKA (reference sequence). This CDR3 is built from 13 residues. Trimming removed 7 bases from V and 5 bases from J, with 18 bases in between.

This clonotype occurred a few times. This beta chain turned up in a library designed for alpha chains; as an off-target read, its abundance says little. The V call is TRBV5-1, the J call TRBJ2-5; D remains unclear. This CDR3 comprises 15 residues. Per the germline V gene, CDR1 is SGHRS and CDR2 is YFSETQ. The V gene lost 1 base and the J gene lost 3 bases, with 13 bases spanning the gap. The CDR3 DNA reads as TGCGCCAGCAGCTTGTCCCGCGTTGGGGAAGAGACCCAGTACTTC. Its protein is CASSLSRVGEETQYF.

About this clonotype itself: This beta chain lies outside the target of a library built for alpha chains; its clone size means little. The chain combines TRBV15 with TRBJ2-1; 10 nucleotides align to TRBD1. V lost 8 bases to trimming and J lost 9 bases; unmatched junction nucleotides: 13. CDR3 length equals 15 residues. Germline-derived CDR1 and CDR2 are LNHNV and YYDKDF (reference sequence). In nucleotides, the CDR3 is TGTGCCACCGTCCTCCGGGGACAGGGGTGGAGTGAGCAGTTCTTC. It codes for CATVLRGQGWSEQFF.

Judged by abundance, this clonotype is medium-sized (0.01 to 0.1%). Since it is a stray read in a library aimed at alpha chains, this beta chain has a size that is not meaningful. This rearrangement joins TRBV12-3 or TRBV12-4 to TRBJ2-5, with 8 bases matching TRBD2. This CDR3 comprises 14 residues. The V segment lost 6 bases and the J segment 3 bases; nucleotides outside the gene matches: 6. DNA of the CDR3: TGTGCCAGCAGCCCTATAGCGGGGAAAGAGACCCAGTACTTC. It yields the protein CASSPIAGKETQYF.

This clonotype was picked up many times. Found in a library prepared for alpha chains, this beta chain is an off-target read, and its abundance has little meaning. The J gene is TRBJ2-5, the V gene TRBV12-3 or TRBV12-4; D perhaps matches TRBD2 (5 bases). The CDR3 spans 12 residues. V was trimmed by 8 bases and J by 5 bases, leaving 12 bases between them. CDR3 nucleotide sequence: TGTGCCAGCTCGAGGGCGACGGAGACCCAGTACTTC. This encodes CASSRATETQYF.

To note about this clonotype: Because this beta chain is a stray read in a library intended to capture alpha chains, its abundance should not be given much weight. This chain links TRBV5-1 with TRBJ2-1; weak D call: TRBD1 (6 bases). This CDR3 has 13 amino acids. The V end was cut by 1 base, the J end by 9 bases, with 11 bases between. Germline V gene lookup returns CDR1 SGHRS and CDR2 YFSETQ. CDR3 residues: CASSLYRESEQFF. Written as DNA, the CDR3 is TGCGCCAGCAGCTTGTACAGGGAGAGTGAGCAGTTCTTC.

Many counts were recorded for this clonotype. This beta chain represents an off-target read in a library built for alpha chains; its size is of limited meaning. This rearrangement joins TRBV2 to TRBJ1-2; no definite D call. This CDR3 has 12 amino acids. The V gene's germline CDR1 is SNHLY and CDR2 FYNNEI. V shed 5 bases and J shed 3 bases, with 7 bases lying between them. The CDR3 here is CASSIAYYGYTF. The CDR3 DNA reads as TGTGCCAGCAGTATAGCGTACTATGGCTACACCTTC.

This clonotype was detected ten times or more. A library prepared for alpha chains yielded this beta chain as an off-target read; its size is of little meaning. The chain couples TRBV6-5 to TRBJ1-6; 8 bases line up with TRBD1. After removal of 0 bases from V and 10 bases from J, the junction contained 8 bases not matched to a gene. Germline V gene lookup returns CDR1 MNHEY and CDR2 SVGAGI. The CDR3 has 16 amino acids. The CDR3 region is CASSYSGTGGISPLHF. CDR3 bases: TGTGCCAGCAGTTACTCCGGGACAGGAGGGATCTCACCCCTCCACTTT.

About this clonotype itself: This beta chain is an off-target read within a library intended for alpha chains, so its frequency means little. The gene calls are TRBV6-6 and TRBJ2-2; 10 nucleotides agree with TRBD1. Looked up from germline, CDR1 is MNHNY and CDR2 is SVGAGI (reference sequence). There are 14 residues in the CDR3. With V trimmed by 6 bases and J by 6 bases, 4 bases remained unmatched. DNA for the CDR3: TGTGCCAGCAGCCGACAGGGGGCCTCCGGGGAGCTGTTTTTT. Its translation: CASSRQGASGELFF.

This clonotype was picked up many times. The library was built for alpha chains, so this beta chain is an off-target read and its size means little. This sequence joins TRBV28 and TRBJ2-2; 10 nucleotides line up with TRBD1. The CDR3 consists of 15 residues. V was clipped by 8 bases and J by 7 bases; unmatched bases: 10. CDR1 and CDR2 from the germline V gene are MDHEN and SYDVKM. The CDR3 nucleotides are TGTGCCAGCCTTTCCGGGACAGGGGCCGGCGGGGAGCTGTTTTTT. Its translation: CASLSGTGAGGELFF.

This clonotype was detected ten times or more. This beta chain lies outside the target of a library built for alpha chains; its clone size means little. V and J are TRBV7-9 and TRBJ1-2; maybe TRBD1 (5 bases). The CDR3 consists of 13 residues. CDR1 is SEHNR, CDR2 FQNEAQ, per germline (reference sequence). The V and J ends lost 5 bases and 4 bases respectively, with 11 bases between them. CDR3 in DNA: TGTGCCAGCAGCGCCACGGGGGGCTATGGCTACACCTTC. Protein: CASSATGGYGYTF.

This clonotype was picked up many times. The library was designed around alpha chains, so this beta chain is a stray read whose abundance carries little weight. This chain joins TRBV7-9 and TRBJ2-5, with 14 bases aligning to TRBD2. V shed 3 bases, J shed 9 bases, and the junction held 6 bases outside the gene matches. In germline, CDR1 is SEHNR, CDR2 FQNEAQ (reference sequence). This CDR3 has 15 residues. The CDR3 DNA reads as TGTGCCAGCAGCTTGGGGACTAGCGGGAGAACGCCCCAGTACTTC. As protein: CASSLGTSGRTPQYF. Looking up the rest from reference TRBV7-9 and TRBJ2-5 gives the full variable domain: DTGVSQNPRHKITKRGQNVTFRCDPISEHNRLYWYRQTLGQGPEFLTYFQNEAQLEKSRLLSDRFSAERPKGSFSTLEIQRTEQGDSAMYLCASSLGTSGRTPQYFGPGTRLLVL.